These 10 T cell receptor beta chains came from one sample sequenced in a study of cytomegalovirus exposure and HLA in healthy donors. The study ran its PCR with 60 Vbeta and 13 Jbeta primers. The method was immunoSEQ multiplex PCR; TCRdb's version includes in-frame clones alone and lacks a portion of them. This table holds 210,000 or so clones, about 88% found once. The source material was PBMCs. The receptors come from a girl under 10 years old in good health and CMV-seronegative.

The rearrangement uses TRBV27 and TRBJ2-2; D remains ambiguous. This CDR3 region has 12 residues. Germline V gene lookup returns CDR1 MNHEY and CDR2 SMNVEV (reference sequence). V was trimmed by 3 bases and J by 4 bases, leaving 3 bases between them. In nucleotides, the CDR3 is TGTGCCAGCAGTTTGAGCACCGGGGAGCTGTTTTTT. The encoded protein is CASSLSTGELFF.

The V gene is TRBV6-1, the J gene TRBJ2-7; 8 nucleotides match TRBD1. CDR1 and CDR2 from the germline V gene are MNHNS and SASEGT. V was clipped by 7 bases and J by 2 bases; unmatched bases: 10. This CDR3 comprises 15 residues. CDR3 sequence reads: CASTFRGRSAYEQYF. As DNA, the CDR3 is TGTGCCAGCACTTTCAGGGGGCGCAGCGCCTACGAGCAGTACTTC.

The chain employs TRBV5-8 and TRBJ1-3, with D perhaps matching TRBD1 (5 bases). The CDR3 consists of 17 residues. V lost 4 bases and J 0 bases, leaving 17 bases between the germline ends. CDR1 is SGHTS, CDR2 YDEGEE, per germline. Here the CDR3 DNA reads TGTGCCAGCAGCGTAACTTTTGGGGCAAACTCTGGAAACACCATATATTTT. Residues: CASSVTFGANSGNTIYF.

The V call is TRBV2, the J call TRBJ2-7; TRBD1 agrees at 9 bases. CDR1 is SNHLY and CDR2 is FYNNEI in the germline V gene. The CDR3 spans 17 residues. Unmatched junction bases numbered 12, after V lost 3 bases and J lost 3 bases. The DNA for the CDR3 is TGTGCCAGCAGTGACTCTAGGGGCGGGACAGGGTACTACGAGCAGTACTTC. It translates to CASSDSRGGTGYYEQYF.

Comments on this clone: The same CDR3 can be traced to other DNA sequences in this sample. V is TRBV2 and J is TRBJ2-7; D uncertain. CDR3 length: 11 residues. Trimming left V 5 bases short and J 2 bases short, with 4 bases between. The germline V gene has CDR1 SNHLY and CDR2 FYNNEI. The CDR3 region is CASSPTYEQYF. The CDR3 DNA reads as TGTGCCAGCAGTCCTACCTACGAGCAGTACTTC.

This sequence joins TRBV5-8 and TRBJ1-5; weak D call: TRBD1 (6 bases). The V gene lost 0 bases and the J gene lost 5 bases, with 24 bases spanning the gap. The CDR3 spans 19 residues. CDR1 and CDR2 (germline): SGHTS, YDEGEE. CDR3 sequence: CASSLALYYRADQDQPQHF. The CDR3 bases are TGTGCCAGCAGCTTGGCGTTGTACTACAGGGCGGACCAAGATCAGCCCCAGCATTTT.

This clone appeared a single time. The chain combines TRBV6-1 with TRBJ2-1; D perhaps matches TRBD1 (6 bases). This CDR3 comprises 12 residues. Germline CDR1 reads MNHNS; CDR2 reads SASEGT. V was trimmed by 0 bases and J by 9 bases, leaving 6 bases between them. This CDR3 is CASSEAGGEQFF. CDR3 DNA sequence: TGTGCCAGCAGTGAAGCAGGGGGTGAGCAGTTCTTC.

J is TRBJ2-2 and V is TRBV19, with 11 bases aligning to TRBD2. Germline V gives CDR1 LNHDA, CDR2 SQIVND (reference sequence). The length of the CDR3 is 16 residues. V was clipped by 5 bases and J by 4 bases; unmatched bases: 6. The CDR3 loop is CASSLTLAGGTGELFF. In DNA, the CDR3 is TGTGCCAGTAGTTTAACCCTAGCGGGAGGCACCGGGGAGCTGTTTTTT.

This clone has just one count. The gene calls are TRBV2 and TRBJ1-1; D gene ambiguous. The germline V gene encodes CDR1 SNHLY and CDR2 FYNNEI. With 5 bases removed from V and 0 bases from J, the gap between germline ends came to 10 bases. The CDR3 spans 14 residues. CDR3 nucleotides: TGTGCCAGCAGTTACAGAAGTATGAACACTGAAGCTTTCTTT. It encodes CASSYRSMNTEAFF.

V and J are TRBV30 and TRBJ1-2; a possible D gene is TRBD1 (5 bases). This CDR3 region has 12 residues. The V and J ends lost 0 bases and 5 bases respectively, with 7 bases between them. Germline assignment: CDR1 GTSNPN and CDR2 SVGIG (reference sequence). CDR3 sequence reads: CAWSVPGYGYTF. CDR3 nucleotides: TGTGCCTGGAGTGTACCAGGGTATGGCTACACCTTC.